This T cell receptor beta chain was recovered during a study of T cell changes during pregnancy in multiple sclerosis. The CDR3 contains 16 residues. Germline values: CDR1 SGHRS, CDR2 YFSETQ. The junction had 8 bases not matched to a gene; V was cut back by 0 bases and J by 7 bases. Sequenced by immunoSEQ multiplex PCR; TCRdb stores in-frame clones only, minus some. Among 80,000 to 100,000 clones listed, 75% to 95% were seen once. Sequencing used peripheral blood, obtained in the second trimester of pregnancy. The TCR comes from a female donor in good health, enrolled as a control in a pregnancy study. V and J are TRBV5-1 and TRBJ1-2, with TRBD1 matching over 11 bases. As DNA, the CDR3 is TGCGCCAGCAGCTTGGCCCTTGGACAGGGGGCAGGTGGCTACACCTTC. This translates into CASSLALGQGAGGYTF.